Sequencing of this TCR beta chain was carried out in a study of T cell clonality in common variable immunodeficiency. Study conclusions and caveats: CVID subjects showed higher TCRbeta clonality than healthy controls. In common variable immunodeficiency, TCR beta chains reportedly carried fewer deletions and N-nucleotide insertions. Shared TCRbeta clones were fewer between CVID subjects than controls.

Sequencing input was equivalent genomic DNA from CVID and controls. Some clones are missing from TCRdb's copy, which holds only in-frame ones; the method was immunoSEQ multiplex PCR. The repertoire consists of 15,000 to 20,000 clones, none detected only once. CDR1 is MNHEY, CDR2 SVGEGT, per germline. The V and J ends lost 4 bases and 7 bases respectively, with 13 bases between them. This CDR3 region has 13 residues. This clone was seen many times. Its antigen is unknown. The observed sequence ends 3 residues before the CDR3 terminus, with the missing tail filled in from the germline J gene. Source material: peripheral blood mononuclear cells. The rearrangement uses TRBV6-2 or TRBV6-3 and TRBJ1-1; tentative D call: TRBD1 (6 bases). The sequence was collected from a human donor with common variable immunodeficiency. CDR3 sequence reads: CASSSPRQVEAFF. The sequenced CDR3 bases are TGTGCCAGCAGTTCCCCCCGACAGGTTGAA.